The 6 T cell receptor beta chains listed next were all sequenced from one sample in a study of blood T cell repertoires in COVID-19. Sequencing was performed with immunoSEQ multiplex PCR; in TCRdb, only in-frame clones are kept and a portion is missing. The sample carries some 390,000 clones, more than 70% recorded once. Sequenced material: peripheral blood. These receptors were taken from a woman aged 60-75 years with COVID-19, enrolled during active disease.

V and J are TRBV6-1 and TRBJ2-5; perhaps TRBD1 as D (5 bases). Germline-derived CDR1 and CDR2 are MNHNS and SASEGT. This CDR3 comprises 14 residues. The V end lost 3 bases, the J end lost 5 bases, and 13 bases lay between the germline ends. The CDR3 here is CASSDGRVWETQYF. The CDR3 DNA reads TGTGCCAGCAGTGACGGCAGGGTGTGGGAGACCCAGTACTTC.

CDR3 sequence: CASSRGNQPQHF. The CDR3 coding sequence is TGTGCCAGCAGCAGGGGTAATCAGCCCCAGCATTTT. This chain joins TRBV5-5 and TRBJ1-5; TRBD1 is a possible D gene (5 bases). The germline V gene encodes CDR1 SGHKS and CDR2 YYEKEE (reference sequence). The V gene lost 4 bases and the J gene lost 4 bases, with 6 bases spanning the gap. The CDR3 covers 12 residues.

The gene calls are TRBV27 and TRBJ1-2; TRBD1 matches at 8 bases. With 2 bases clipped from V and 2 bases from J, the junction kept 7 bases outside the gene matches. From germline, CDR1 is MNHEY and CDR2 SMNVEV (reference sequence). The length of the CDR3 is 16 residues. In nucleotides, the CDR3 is TGTGCCAGCAGTTTAAGCAGGACAGGGTTGAACTATGGCTACACCTTC. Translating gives CASSLSRTGLNYGYTF.

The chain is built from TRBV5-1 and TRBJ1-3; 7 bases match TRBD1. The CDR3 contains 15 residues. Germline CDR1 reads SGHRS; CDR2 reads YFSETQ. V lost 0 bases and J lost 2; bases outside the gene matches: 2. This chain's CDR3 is CASSLGQGAGNTIYF. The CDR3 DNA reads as TGCGCCAGCAGCTTGGGTCAGGGGGCTGGAAACACCATATATTTT.

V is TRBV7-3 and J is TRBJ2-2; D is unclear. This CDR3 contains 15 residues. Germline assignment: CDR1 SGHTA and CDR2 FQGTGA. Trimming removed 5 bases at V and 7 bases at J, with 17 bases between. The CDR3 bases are TGTGCCAGCAGCCGTGGAGAGCCGGGTTTCGGGGAGCTGTTTTTT. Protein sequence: CASSRGEPGFGELFF. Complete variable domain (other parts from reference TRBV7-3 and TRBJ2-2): GAGVSQTPSNKVTEKGKYVELRCDPISGHTALYWYRQSLGQGPEFLIYFQGTGAADDSGLPNDRFFAVRPEGSVSTLKIQRTERGDSAVYLCASSRGEPGFGELFFGEGSRLTVL.

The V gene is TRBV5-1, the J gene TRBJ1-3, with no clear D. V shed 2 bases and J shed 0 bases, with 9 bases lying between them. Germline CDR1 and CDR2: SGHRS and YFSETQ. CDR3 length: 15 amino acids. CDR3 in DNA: TGCGCCAGCAGCTTCGCAGGAATCTCTGGAAACACCATATATTTT. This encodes CASSFAGISGNTIYF.